The entry that follows covers one T cell receptor (beta chain) sequence. Its matching antigen is unknown. A sample-barcoded 5' primer and a J-beta primer mix were used in a second PCR of roughly 6 to 12 cycles. TCRdb re-analysed the 5' RACE reads in MiXCR, keeping a single row per CDR3 protein. The sample comprises under 2,000,000 distinct CDR3 sequences, around 48% of which are singletons, and approximately 2.1% rests with the top ten. This CDR3 is built from 16 residues. Germline CDR1 MNHEY, CDR2 SVGAGI. Trimming cost V 2 bases and J 5 bases, with 18 bases left between them. Isolation per sample recovered at least 7 million PBMCs. This record belongs to a study of blood T cells in healthy people across ages. Study-wide points: Long-lived and aged donors differed, with more naive CD4+ cells and higher diversity in the long-lived.

V and J are TRBV6-5 and TRBJ2-5; the D is unclear. Sequenced: blood. The TCR originated in a woman aged 40-49 years in good health. Here the CDR3 reads CASSYRSVRQKETQYF. The CDR3 nucleotides are TGTGCCAGCAGTTACAGGAGTGTGCGGCAGAAGGAGACCCAGTACTTC.